Listed here are 28 T cell receptor beta chains from one sample, sequenced in a study of blood T cell repertoires in COVID-19. Produced via immunoSEQ multiplex PCR; TCRdb's table is partial and in-frame only. The sample comprises some 390,000 clones, 80% to 90% of which are singletons, and around 1.1% rests with the top ten. Sequencing used PBMCs or T cells enriched from blood (not recorded which). These receptors all come from a man aged 25-45 years who had recovered from COVID-19.

The chain links TRBV5-1 to TRBJ2-3, with D unresolved. In germline, CDR1 is SGHRS, CDR2 YFSETQ. CDR3 length: 16 amino acids. V shed 0 bases and J shed 1 base, with 12 bases lying between them. The CDR3 DNA reads TGCGCCAGCAGCTTGGAAAGCCCTTCCCGCACAGATACGCAGTATTTT. Its translation is CASSLESPSRTDTQYF. The variable domain in full, completed from reference TRBV5-1 and TRBJ2-3, reads KAGVTQTPRYLIKTRGQQVTLSCSPISGHRSVSWYQQTPGQGLQFLFEYFSETQRNKGNFPGRFSGRQFSNSRSEMNVSTLELGDSALYLCASSLESPSRTDTQYFGPGTRLTVL.

The rearrangement uses TRBV27 and TRBJ1-6, with D possibly TRBD1 on 6 matching bases. Germline values: CDR1 MNHEY, CDR2 SMNVEV (reference sequence). Trimming took off 6 bases at V and 4 bases at J, with 22 bases between the two ends. This CDR3 contains 18 residues. CDR3 DNA sequence: TGTGCCAGCAGAACCCCTGGGATAGGGGGGGGATATAATTCACCCCTCCACTTT. Its protein is CASRTPGIGGGYNSPLHF.

The J gene is TRBJ2-7, the V gene TRBV28; 11 positions agree with TRBD2. CDR1 and CDR2 from the germline V gene are MDHEN and SYDVKM. Losses at the gene ends were 6 bases for V and 1 base for J; bases not matched to a gene: 8. The CDR3 totals 16 residues. The CDR3 sequence is CASRRPGTSGSYEQYF. DNA for the CDR3: TGTGCCAGCAGACGCCCCGGGACTAGCGGATCCTACGAGCAGTACTTC.

The chain combines TRBV19 with TRBJ2-3; the D is unclear. From germline, CDR1 is LNHDA and CDR2 SQIVND (reference sequence). V dropped 7 bases and J dropped 2 bases, with 22 bases sitting between them. CDR3 length equals 17 residues. CDR3 coding DNA: TGTGCCAGTACGCTCCGCTACCCTCTAGACCTCACAGATACGCAGTATTTT. Its protein product is CASTLRYPLDLTDTQYF.

This clone was seen only once. The chain joins TRBV6-2 or TRBV6-3 to TRBJ2-7, with 7 positions matching TRBD2. The CDR3 runs to 15 residues. Germline V gene lookup returns CDR1 MNHEY and CDR2 SVGEGT. The ends lost 4 bases at V and 0 bases at J; junction bases unmatched: 6. For the CDR3, the DNA is TGTGCCAGCAGTTTTGGGGGAGGGAGCTCCTACGAGCAGTACTTC. It is translated as CASSFGGGSSYEQYF.

V usage is TRBV5-1 and J usage is TRBJ1-3, with D unclear. CDR1 is SGHRS, CDR2 YFSETQ, per germline. The CDR3 sequence is 14 residues long. V lost 0 bases to trimming and J lost 6 bases, with 10 bases between them. The DNA of the CDR3 is TGCGCCAGCAGCTTGGGCGGGCTAGAAAACACCATATATTTT. This translates into CASSLGGLENTIYF.

The chain uses TRBV5-1 and TRBJ2-7; no clear D. Germline V gene sequence: CDR1 SGHRS, CDR2 YFSETQ. V was cut by 4 bases and J by 3 bases, with 8 bases left in between. The CDR3 sequence is 12 residues long. The CDR3 sequence is CASSIGDYEQYF. The CDR3 DNA sequence: TGCGCCAGCAGCATCGGAGACTACGAGCAGTACTTC.

The chain is built from TRBV18 and TRBJ1-5; D remains ambiguous. The V end lost 3 bases, the J end lost 4 bases, and 7 bases lay between the germline ends. CDR1 and CDR2 from the germline V gene are KGHSH and LQKENI. The CDR3 sequence is 13 residues long. As DNA, the CDR3 is TGTGCCAGCTCACCGGGCGTTAATCAGCCCCAGCATTTT. The encoded protein is CASSPGVNQPQHF. The full variable domain, completed using reference TRBV18 and TRBJ1-5, is NAGVMQNPRHLVRRRGQEARLRCSPMKGHSHVYWYRQLPEEGLKFMVYLQKENIIDESGMPKERFSAEFPKEGPSILRIQQVVRGDSAAYFCASSPGVNQPQHFGDGTRLSIL.

The CDR3 region is CASSEEDRRLFF. CDR3 DNA sequence: TGTGCCAGCAGCGAAGAGGACAGGAGGCTGTTTTTT. The chain is built from TRBV7-2 and TRBJ1-4; 7 positions agree with TRBD1. Germline CDR1 is SGHTA and CDR2 is FQGNSA. This CDR3 region has 12 residues. Germline trimming cut 5 bases from V and 14 bases from J; bases unmatched to any gene: 8.

The chain couples TRBV21-1 to TRBJ2-1; the D call TRBD1 from the table was never checked on the DNA. TRBV21-1 is labeled a pseudogene. The CDR3 is 13 residues long. The CDR3 DNA sequence: TGTGCCAGCAGCACCCTGGACAAGGGACATCAGTTCTTC. Translation: CASSTLDKGHQFF.

This clone has a handful of counts. J is TRBJ2-3 and V is TRBV28; the match to TRBD2 covers 7 bases. Looked up from germline, CDR1 is MDHEN and CDR2 is SYDVKM. This CDR3 has 15 amino acids. The V gene end was trimmed by 6 bases and the J gene end by 5 bases; junction bases not matched to a gene: 11. The CDR3 region is CASRASWAGVDTQYF. CDR3 sequence (DNA): TGTGCCAGCAGGGCCAGCTGGGCGGGAGTAGATACGCAGTATTTT.

This clone was counted between two and nine times. This chain joins TRBV11-2 and TRBJ2-1; D is perhaps TRBD1 (5 bases). The V gene's germline CDR1 is SGHAT and CDR2 FQNNGV. This CDR3 is built from 14 residues. V was pared by 0 bases and J by 6 bases, with 9 bases between. CDR3 DNA: TGTGCCAGCAGCTTAGATTGGGGCATCAATGAGCAGTTCTTC. As protein: CASSLDWGINEQFF.

The genes are TRBV9 and TRBJ2-3, with 7 bases fitting TRBD1. Germline V gene sequence: CDR1 SGDLS, CDR2 YYNGEE. The CDR3 runs 16 residues. V was clipped by 3 bases and J by 2 bases; unmatched bases: 9. CDR3 in DNA: TGTGCCAGCAGCGAGCCCCGGGACAGACACACAGATACGCAGTATTTT. It is translated as CASSEPRDRHTDTQYF.

The rearrangement joins TRBV4-1 to TRBJ1-4, with TRBD1 matching over 9 bases. The CDR3 length is 16 residues. Trimming removed 2 bases from V and 7 bases from J; junction bases left unmatched: 8. Per germline, CDR1 MGHRA and CDR2 YSYEKL. The chain's CDR3 is CASSQTPGQGVEKLFF. The CDR3 coding sequence is TGCGCCAGCAGCCAAACCCCGGGACAGGGAGTTGAAAAACTGTTTTTT.

For this clone: Other DNA sequences from this sample encode an identical CDR3 as well. The genes are TRBV5-1 and TRBJ2-3, with D uncertain. The CDR3 totals 14 residues. Trimming removed 1 base at V and 0 bases at J, with 6 bases between. CDR1 is SGHRS and CDR2 is YFSETQ in the germline V gene. The CDR3 region is CASSLIESTDTQYF. CDR3 sequence (DNA): TGCGCCAGCAGCTTGATAGAAAGCACAGATACGCAGTATTTT.

As to this clone: The same CDR3 also results from other DNA sequences found in this sample. This chain uses TRBV7-9 with TRBJ2-1; D possibly corresponds to TRBD2 (5 bases). The CDR3 has 14 amino acids. Germline CDR1 is SEHNR and CDR2 is FQNEAQ (reference sequence). Trimming stripped 6 bases from V and 3 bases from J, with 12 bases between. CDR3 sequence (DNA): TGTGCCAGCAGTTTAAGTACTAGCTACAATGAGCAGTTCTTC. Protein product: CASSLSTSYNEQFF.

This clone was seen only once. The J gene is TRBJ2-7, the V gene TRBV3-1 (or the pseudogene TRBV3-2); 10 bases are shared with TRBD2. The CDR3 totals 15 residues. CDR1 and CDR2 from the germline V gene are LGHDT and YNNKEL (reference sequence). With V trimmed by 4 bases and J by 7 bases, 10 bases remained unmatched. CDR3 sequence: CASSLVAGGLSEQYF. In DNA form, the CDR3 reads TGTGCCAGCAGCCTCGTAGCGGGAGGCCTCTCTGAGCAGTACTTC.

This chain connects TRBV19 to TRBJ1-1; TRBD1 might be the D (5 bases). V gave up 10 bases and J gave up 2 bases, with 11 bases separating them. The CDR3 consists of 12 residues. Germline CDR1 LNHDA, CDR2 SQIVND (reference sequence). As DNA, the CDR3 is TGTGCCACCCAGACAGATAACACTGAAGCTTTCTTT. This sequence encodes CATQTDNTEAFF.

The CDR3 DNA is TGTGCCACCAGTGAAGGGGACATCGGCGGCGGGGAGCTGTTTTTT. Its protein product is CATSEGDIGGGELFF. V is TRBV24-1 and J is TRBJ2-2, with a tentative D call TRBD1 (6 bases). The V gene lost 4 bases and the J gene lost 7 bases, with 15 bases spanning the gap. From germline, CDR1 is KGHDR and CDR2 SFDVKD. The CDR3 extends over 15 amino acids.

V gene TRBV19 combines with J gene TRBJ1-5; D unresolved. CDR3 length equals 13 residues. V was pared by 5 bases and J by 3 bases, with 8 bases between. Germline V gives CDR1 LNHDA, CDR2 SQIVND (reference sequence). The CDR3 loop reads CASSLGPNQPQHF. The CDR3 region has the DNA TGTGCCAGTAGTCTCGGTCCCAATCAGCCCCAGCATTTT.

The chain uses TRBV7-3 and TRBJ2-1; D gene uncertain. The germline gives CDR1 SGHTA, CDR2 FQGTGA. V was pared by 2 bases and J by 7 bases, with 12 bases between. The CDR3 has 14 amino acids. CDR3 in amino acids: CASSLYSHKNEQFF. CDR3 in DNA: TGTGCCAGCAGCTTATATAGTCATAAGAATGAGCAGTTCTTC.

The rearrangement uses TRBV28 and TRBJ1-1; the D gene is possibly TRBD1 (6 bases). Deletions cut 2 bases from V and 1 base from J, with 8 bases between. Germline CDR1 and CDR2: MDHEN and SYDVKM. The CDR3 contains 14 residues. CDR3 residues: CASSLGGPNTEAFF. The CDR3 nucleotides are TGTGCCAGCAGTTTAGGGGGCCCGAACACTGAAGCTTTCTTT.

The chain recombines TRBV5-1 with TRBJ2-1; 7 bases align to TRBD2. This CDR3 comprises 15 residues. V lost 5 bases and J lost 2; bases outside the gene matches: 7. Germline V gives CDR1 SGHRS, CDR2 YFSETQ. The CDR3 coding sequence is TGCGCCAGCAGAGGGGAGGCGGGAGCCTACAATGAGCAGTTCTTC. Its translation is CASRGEAGAYNEQFF. The full variable domain, in which reference TRBV5-1 and TRBJ2-1 provide the parts outside the CDR3, is KAGVTQTPRYLIKTRGQQVTLSCSPISGHRSVSWYQQTPGQGLQFLFEYFSETQRNKGNFPGRFSGRQFSNSRSEMNVSTLELGDSALYLCASRGEAGAYNEQFFGPGTRLTVL.

The chain is built from TRBV19 and TRBJ1-4; 10 nucleotides align to TRBD1. The CDR3 totals 15 residues. Germline CDR1 is LNHDA and CDR2 is SQIVND (reference sequence). V was clipped by 6 bases and J by 10 bases; unmatched bases: 11. The CDR3 sequence: CASSRGQGRLGKLFF. The DNA for the CDR3 is TGTGCCAGTAGCAGGGGACAGGGGAGGCTGGGAAAACTGTTTTTT.

V is TRBV7-8 and J is TRBJ2-7; D is uncertain. The CDR3 is 16 residues long. V shed 4 bases and J shed 0 bases, with 16 bases lying between them. Germline V gene sequence: CDR1 SGHVS, CDR2 FQNEAQ. The CDR3 sequence is CASSSPLRFSSYEQYF. The DNA for the CDR3 is TGTGCCAGCAGCTCTCCTTTGCGGTTTAGCTCCTACGAGCAGTACTTC. Looking up the rest from reference TRBV7-8 and TRBJ2-7 gives the full variable domain: GAGVSQSPRYKVAKRGQDVALRCDPISGHVSLFWYQQALGQGPEFLTYFQNEAQLDKSGLPSDRFFAERPEGSVSTLKIQRTQQEDSAVYLCASSSPLRFSSYEQYFGPGTRLTVT.

The gene calls are TRBV19 and TRBJ2-5; TRBD1 aligns across 10 bases. Germline CDR1 reads LNHDA; CDR2 reads SQIVND (reference sequence). There are 14 residues in the CDR3. Trimming cost V 4 bases and J 4 bases; bases outside gene matches: 3. The CDR3 protein is CASSTWDRGETQYF. CDR3 coding DNA: TGTGCCAGTAGTACCTGGGACAGGGGAGAGACCCAGTACTTC.

J is TRBJ1-2 and V is TRBV18; 7 nucleotides agree with TRBD1. The V gene end was trimmed by 4 bases and the J gene end by 3 bases; junction bases not matched to a gene: 5. Germline CDR1 and CDR2: KGHSH and LQKENI. The CDR3 length is 14 residues. CDR3 DNA sequence: TGTGCCAGCTCACTCGGGACAGACCACTATGGCTACACCTTC. It encodes CASSLGTDHYGYTF.

The rearrangement uses TRBV27 and TRBJ1-1; TRBD1 might be the D (6 bases). Germline assignment: CDR1 MNHEY and CDR2 SMNVEV (reference sequence). The CDR3 consists of 14 residues. The V end was cut by 3 bases, the J end by 4 bases, with 12 bases between. The CDR3 coding sequence is TGTGCCAGCAGTTTCAGGGGCGGGAGCACTGAAGCTTTCTTT. It codes for CASSFRGGSTEAFF.